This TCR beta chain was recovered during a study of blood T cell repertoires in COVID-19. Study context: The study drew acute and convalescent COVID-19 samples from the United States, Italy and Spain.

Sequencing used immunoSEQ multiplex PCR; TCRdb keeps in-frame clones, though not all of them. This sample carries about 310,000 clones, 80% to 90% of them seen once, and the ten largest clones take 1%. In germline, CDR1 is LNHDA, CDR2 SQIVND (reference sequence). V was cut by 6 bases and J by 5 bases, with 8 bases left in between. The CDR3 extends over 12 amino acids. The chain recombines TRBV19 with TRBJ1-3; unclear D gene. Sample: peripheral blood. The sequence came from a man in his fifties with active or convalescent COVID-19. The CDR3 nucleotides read TGTGCCAGTAGCGACTACAGAAACACCATATATTTT. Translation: CASSDYRNTIYF. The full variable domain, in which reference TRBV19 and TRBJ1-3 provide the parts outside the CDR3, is DGGITQSPKYLFRKEGQNVTLSCEQNLNHDAMYWYRQDPGQGLRLIYYSQIVNDFQKGDIAEGYSVSREKKESFPLTVTSAQKNPTAFYLCASSDYRNTIYFGEGSWLTVV.